This record covers a single TCR beta chain. This record comes from a study of blood T cell repertoires in COVID-19. Study-level information: The United States, Italy and Spain provided the acute and convalescent COVID-19 samples. From T cells, B-cell-depleted T cells, or PBMCs came the material, which was cDNA or gDNA.

The CDR3 runs to 14 residues. Trimming cost V 4 bases and J 7 bases; bases outside gene matches: 8. In germline, CDR1 is SGHRS, CDR2 YFSETQ. The authors' processing: Reference gene primer amplification gave estimated nucleated cell counts. TCRdb's table, derived via immunoSEQ multiplex PCR, lists solely in-frame clones and lacks some. V and J calls and clone size are copied from that table; D and trimming were computed from the DNA. Here the sample spans tens of thousands of clones, approximately 91% being singletons. The J gene is TRBJ2-7, the V gene TRBV5-1, with 10 bases aligning to TRBD1. The receptor was isolated from a woman older than 75 with acute or convalescent COVID-19. The sample consisted of peripheral blood. The CDR3 loop is CASSPRQGAGEQYF. In nucleotides, the CDR3 is TGCGCCAGCAGCCCCAGACAGGGGGCCGGGGAGCAGTACTTC.